Each of the 18 T cell receptor beta chains below was sequenced from the same sample in a study of regulatory dendritic cells for organ transplantation. Clones were read by immunoSEQ multiplex PCR, and TCRdb kept only the in-frame ones, dropping some. The repertoire holds roughly 13,000 clones, with roughly 86% as singletons. For these TCRs, the target antigens are not known. Sorted subsets were CFSE-labeled and cultured approximately 5 days with allogeneic dendritic cells. Sequenced sample: naive CD8+ T cells from blood cultured with regulatory dendritic cells. Subset in this sample: CD45RA+ naive T cells. These receptors were taken from a human donor in good health.

The chain has TRBV9 and TRBJ2-7; TRBD2 matches at 16 bases. The germline V gene encodes CDR1 SGDLS and CDR2 YYNGEE. V lost 3 bases, J lost 3 bases, and 12 bases stayed unmatched. This CDR3 contains 19 residues. As DNA, the CDR3 is TGTGCCAGCAGCGGACCCTCGGGACTAGCGGGAGGGCCCGTCTACGAGCAGTACTTC. Translated: CASSGPSGLAGGPVYEQYF.

The gene calls are TRBV7-9 and TRBJ1-1; 8 bases match TRBD1. Germline loops: CDR1 SEHNR, CDR2 FQNEAQ (reference sequence). The J segment lost 8 bases and the V segment lost 4 bases, leaving 3 bases of the junction unmatched. The CDR3 is 12 amino acids. The CDR3 protein is CASSSDRVEAFF. Here the CDR3 DNA reads TGTGCCAGCAGCTCGGACAGGGTGGAAGCTTTCTTT.

In its sample, this clone was seen a few times. The chain is built from TRBV2 and TRBJ2-3; 11 bases line up with TRBD2. The CDR3 has 12 residues. Germline CDR1 reads SNHLY; CDR2 reads FYNNEI. V gave up 7 bases and J gave up 6 bases; unmatched junction bases: 0. The CDR3 spells CASIAGGDTQYF. CDR3 nucleotide sequence: TGTGCCAGCATAGCGGGGGGGGATACGCAGTATTTT. Filled out from reference TRBV2 and TRBJ2-3, the complete variable domain reads EPEVTQTPSHQVTQMGQEVILRCVPISNHLYFYWYRQILGQKVEFLVSFYNNEISEKSEIFDDQFSVERPDGSNFTLKIRSTKLEDSAMYFCASIAGGDTQYFGPGTRLTVL.

V usage is TRBV6-5 and J usage is TRBJ1-1, with no clear D. This CDR3 spans 13 amino acids. CDR1 is MNHEY, CDR2 SVGAGI, per germline. V was clipped by 2 bases and J by 4 bases, with 8 bases between them. The CDR3 DNA reads TGTGCCAGCAGTTACCCCCCCGGCACTGAAGCTTTCTTT. Encoded protein: CASSYPPGTEAFF.

The V and J genes are TRBV27 and TRBJ2-7; a weak D match, TRBD2 (5 bases). From germline, CDR1 is MNHEY and CDR2 SMNVEV (reference sequence). Trimming pared 6 bases from V and 3 bases from J, leaving 12 bases between. The CDR3 runs 13 residues. Here the CDR3 DNA reads TGTGCCAGCAGCGGTGGACTTCACTACGAGCAGTACTTC. Translated: CASSGGLHYEQYF.

The CDR3 DNA is TGTGCCAGCATATCGGCGGGAGGGCCCTACAATGAGCAGTTCTTC. It is translated as CASISAGGPYNEQFF. This chain links TRBV7-9 with TRBJ2-1, with TRBD2 identical over 9 bases. Per the germline V gene, CDR1 is SEHNR and CDR2 is FQNEAQ (reference sequence). After removal of 7 bases from V and 2 bases from J, the junction contained 6 bases not matched to a gene. The CDR3 length is 15 residues.

The gene calls are TRBV4-2 and TRBJ1-4; D might be TRBD1 (6 bases). From germline, CDR1 is LGHNA and CDR2 YNFKEQ. This CDR3 comprises 19 residues. V was shortened by 5 bases and J by 0 bases, with 22 bases between the two germline ends. The CDR3 nucleotides are TGTGCCAGCAGCGGAGAAACCGGCACAGGGAGGCCAACTAATGAAAAACTGTTTTTT. The encoded protein is CASSGETGTGRPTNEKLFF.

V and J are TRBV15 and TRBJ2-5, with 11 bases that match TRBD2. The CDR3 is 17 amino acids. J lost 4 bases, V lost 2 bases, and 9 bases had no gene match. Germline CDR1 LNHNV, CDR2 YYDKDF (reference sequence). DNA for the CDR3: TGTGCCACCAGCAGATCCGCACTAGCGGGGGCTCGAGAGACCCAGTACTTC. It translates to CATSRSALAGARETQYF.

The chain recombines TRBV10-2 with TRBJ2-1; TRBD2 might be the D (5 bases). This CDR3 is 16 amino acids long. The ends were cut back, 4 bases at V and 2 bases at J, with 15 bases in the middle. CDR1 is WSHSY, CDR2 SAAADI, per germline. The CDR3 loop reads CASSVWRTVPYNEQFF. The CDR3 DNA is TGCGCCAGCAGTGTGTGGAGGACGGTCCCCTACAATGAGCAGTTCTTC.

The V and J genes are TRBV5-1 and TRBJ1-4, with D uncertain. Between the trimmed V and J ends, which lost 4 bases and 5 bases, there was a span of 15 bases. This CDR3 region has 15 residues. Germline V CDR1 and CDR2: SGHRS, YFSETQ. Written as DNA, the CDR3 is TGCGCCAGCAGCCATCCCCGGGGAAAAAATGAAAAACTGTTTTTT. Translating it yields CASSHPRGKNEKLFF. The whole variable domain, filled in from reference TRBV5-1 and TRBJ1-4, reads KAGVTQTPRYLIKTRGQQVTLSCSPISGHRSVSWYQQTPGQGLQFLFEYFSETQRNKGNFPGRFSGRQFSNSRSEMNVSTLELGDSALYLCASSHPRGKNEKLFFGSGTQLSVL.

A few counts support this clone. The chain carries TRBV7-9 and TRBJ2-7; D perhaps matches TRBD1 (5 bases). Germline CDR1 reads SEHNR; CDR2 reads FQNEAQ (reference sequence). The CDR3 is 13 residues long. Trimming pared 4 bases from V and 4 bases from J, leaving 11 bases between. The DNA for the CDR3 is TGTGCCAGCAGCTCGAGCAGGGAATACGAGCAGTACTTC. Translated: CASSSSREYEQYF.

A few counts support this clone. The chain joins TRBV10-1 to TRBJ1-5, with D possibly matching TRBD1 (5 bases). CDR1 and CDR2 (germline): WNHNN, SYGVQD (reference sequence). The CDR3 loop spans 15 amino acids. Trimming removed 0 bases from V and 5 bases from J, with 11 bases in between. CDR3 sequence: CASSESNPGYQPQHF. DNA for the CDR3: TGCGCCAGCAGTGAGTCGAACCCAGGGTATCAGCCCCAGCATTTT.

The chain uses TRBV19 and TRBJ1-1, with D unresolved. V lost 7 bases and J lost 1, with 10 bases in between. The CDR3 is 13 amino acids. CDR1 is LNHDA, CDR2 SQIVND, per germline (reference sequence). CDR3 amino acids: CASTPGRNTEAFF. As DNA, the CDR3 is TGTGCCAGTACCCCCGGCAGGAACACTGAAGCTTTCTTT.

This clone showed up just once. This chain uses TRBV9 with TRBJ2-1; weak D call: TRBD2 (6 bases). Germline V gene data show CDR1 as SGDLS and CDR2 as YYNGEE. Trimming removed 0 bases from V and 7 bases from J, with 14 bases in between. CDR3 length: 15 amino acids. The CDR3 region has the DNA TGTGCCAGCAGCGTAGAGGCTAGCGCGCGAAATGAGCAGTTCTTC. This encodes CASSVEASARNEQFF.

CDR3 in DNA: TGTGCCAGTAGTATAGACGCGCCCGGGGAGCTGTTTTTT. It encodes CASSIDAPGELFF. The chain uses TRBV19 and TRBJ2-2; D is undetermined. Germline CDR1 reads LNHDA; CDR2 reads SQIVND (reference sequence). V was cut by 0 bases and J by 6 bases, with 5 bases left in between. The CDR3 is 13 residues long.

The genes are TRBV4-1 and TRBJ2-3; TRBD2 agrees at 7 bases. The CDR3 extends over 17 amino acids. The germline CDR1 and CDR2 sequences are MGHRA and YSYEKL. V lost 4 bases to trimming and J lost 0 bases; unmatched junction nucleotides: 10. The CDR3 DNA is TGCGCCAGCAGCCCAGAAACTAGCGTGGGCAGCACAGATACGCAGTATTTT. The encoded protein is CASSPETSVGSTDTQYF.

The chain combines TRBV27 with TRBJ2-3; a weak D match, TRBD1 (5 bases). Germline V gene sequence: CDR1 MNHEY, CDR2 SMNVEV (reference sequence). CDR3 size: 15 residues. Trimming stripped 1 base from V and 3 bases from J, with 11 bases between. The CDR3 DNA sequence: TGTGCCAGCAGTTTATATGGGGCCGTTACAGATACGCAGTATTTT. Protein product: CASSLYGAVTDTQYF.

The chain combines TRBV6-5 with TRBJ2-7; D possibly corresponds to TRBD2 (6 bases). The CDR3 is 13 residues long. CDR1 and CDR2 (germline): MNHEY, SVGAGI. Trimming left V 6 bases short and J 2 bases short, with 11 bases between. CDR3 region: CASRNGGAYEQYF. In DNA, the CDR3 is TGTGCCAGCAGAAACGGAGGGGCCTACGAGCAGTACTTC.